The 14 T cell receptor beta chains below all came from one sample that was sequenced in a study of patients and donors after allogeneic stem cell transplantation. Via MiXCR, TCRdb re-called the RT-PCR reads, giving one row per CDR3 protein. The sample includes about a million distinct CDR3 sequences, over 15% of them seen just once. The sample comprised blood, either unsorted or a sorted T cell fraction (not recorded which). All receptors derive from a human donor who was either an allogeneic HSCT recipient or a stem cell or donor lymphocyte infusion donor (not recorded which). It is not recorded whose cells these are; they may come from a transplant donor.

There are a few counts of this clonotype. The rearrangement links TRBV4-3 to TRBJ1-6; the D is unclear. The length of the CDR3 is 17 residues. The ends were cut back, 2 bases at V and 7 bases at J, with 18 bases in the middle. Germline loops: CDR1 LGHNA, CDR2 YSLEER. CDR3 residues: CASSQIEKGHSNSPLHF. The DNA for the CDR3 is TGCGCCAGCAGCCAAATTGAAAAGGGTCACTCAAATTCACCCCTCCACTTT.

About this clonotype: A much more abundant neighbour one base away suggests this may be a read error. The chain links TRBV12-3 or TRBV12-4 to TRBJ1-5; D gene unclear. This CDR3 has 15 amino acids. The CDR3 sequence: CVSSLVRERGQPQHF. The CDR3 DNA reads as TGTGTCAGCAGTTTAGTTCGGGAAAGAGGTCAGCCCCAGCATTTT.

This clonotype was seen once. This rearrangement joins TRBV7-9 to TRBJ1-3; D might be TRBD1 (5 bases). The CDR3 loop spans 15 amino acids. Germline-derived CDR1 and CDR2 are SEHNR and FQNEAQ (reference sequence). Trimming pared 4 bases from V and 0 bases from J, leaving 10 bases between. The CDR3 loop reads CASSSQAPSGNTIYF. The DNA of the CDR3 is TGTGCCAGCAGCTCACAGGCCCCCTCTGGAAACACCATATATTTT.

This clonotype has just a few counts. The CDR3 spells CASTPSYGGPTNQPQHF. CDR3 sequence (DNA): TGTGCCAGCACCCCCTCGTACGGAGGCCCTACCAATCAGCCCCAGCATTTT. The gene calls are TRBV12-3 or TRBV12-4 and TRBJ1-5; D gene ambiguous. The CDR3 covers 17 residues. Trimming took off 7 bases at V and 3 bases at J, with 22 bases between the two ends.

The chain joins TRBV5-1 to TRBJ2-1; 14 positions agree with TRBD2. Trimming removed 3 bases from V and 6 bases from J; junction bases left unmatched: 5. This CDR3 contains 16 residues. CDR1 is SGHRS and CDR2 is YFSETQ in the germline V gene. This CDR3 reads CASSYGLAGGRNEQFF. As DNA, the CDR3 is TGCGCCAGCAGCTACGGACTAGCGGGGGGCCGCAATGAGCAGTTCTTC.

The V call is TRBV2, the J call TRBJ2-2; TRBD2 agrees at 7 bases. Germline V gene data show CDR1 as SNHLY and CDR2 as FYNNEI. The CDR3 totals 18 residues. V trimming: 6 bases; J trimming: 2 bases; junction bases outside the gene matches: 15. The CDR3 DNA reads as TGTGCCAGCAGGAAGAGGTCCCCGCTAGCGGCCAACACCGGGGAGCTGTTTTTT. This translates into CASRKRSPLAANTGELFF.

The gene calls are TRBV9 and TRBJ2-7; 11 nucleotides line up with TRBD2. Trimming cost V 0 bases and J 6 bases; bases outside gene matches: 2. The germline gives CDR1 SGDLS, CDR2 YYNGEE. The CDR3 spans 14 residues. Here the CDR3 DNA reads TGTGCCAGCAGCGTAGCAACTAGCGGGGGCGAGCAGTACTTC. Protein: CASSVATSGGEQYF.

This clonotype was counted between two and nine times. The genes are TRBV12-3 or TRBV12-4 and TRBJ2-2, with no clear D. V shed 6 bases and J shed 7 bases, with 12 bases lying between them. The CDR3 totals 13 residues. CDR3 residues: CASRDRSGGELFF. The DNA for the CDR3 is TGTGCCAGCAGGGACCGTTCAGGCGGGGAGCTGTTTTTT.

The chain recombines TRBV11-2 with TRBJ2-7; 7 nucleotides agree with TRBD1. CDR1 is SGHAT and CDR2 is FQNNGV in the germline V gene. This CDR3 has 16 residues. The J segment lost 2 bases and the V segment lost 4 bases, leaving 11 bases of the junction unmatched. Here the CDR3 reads CASSSVQGQRAYEQYF. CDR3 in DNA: TGTGCCAGCAGCTCAGTGCAGGGACAGAGGGCCTACGAGCAGTACTTC.

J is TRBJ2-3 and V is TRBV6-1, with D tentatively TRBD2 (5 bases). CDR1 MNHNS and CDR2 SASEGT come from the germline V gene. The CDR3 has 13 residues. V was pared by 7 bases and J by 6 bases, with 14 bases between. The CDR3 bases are TGTGCCAGCACCCGCCCGGGATCGGATACGCAGTATTTT. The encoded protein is CASTRPGSDTQYF.

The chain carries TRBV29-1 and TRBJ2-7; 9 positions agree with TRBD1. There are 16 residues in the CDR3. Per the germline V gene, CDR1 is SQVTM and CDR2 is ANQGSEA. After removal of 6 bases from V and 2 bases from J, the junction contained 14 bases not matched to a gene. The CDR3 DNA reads TGCAGCGTGGAAATCGGGACAGGGAATTTACCCTACGAGCAGTACTTC. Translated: CSVEIGTGNLPYEQYF.

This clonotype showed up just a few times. The CDR3 DNA reads TGCAGTGCTAGCGGGGGAGCGCCGGCAGATACGCAGTATTTT. Translating it yields CSASGGAPADTQYF. The chain joins TRBV20-1 to TRBJ2-3, with TRBD2 as a possible D gene (6 bases). This CDR3 has 14 residues. The germline CDR1 and CDR2 sequences are DFQATT and SNEGSKA (reference sequence). With 3 bases removed from V and 4 bases from J, the gap between germline ends came to 14 bases.

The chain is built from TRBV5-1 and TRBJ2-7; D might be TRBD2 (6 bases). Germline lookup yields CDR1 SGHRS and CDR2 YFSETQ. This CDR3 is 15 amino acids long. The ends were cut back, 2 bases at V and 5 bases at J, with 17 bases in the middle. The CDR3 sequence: CASSLGKGLPNEQYF. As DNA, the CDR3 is TGCGCCAGCAGCTTAGGAAAAGGACTACCGAACGAGCAGTACTTC.

CDR3 DNA sequence: TGTGCCAGCGGGAGGCCGGACCAACCCCCGGGGACCCAGTACTTC. Protein sequence: CASGRPDQPPGTQYF. The gene calls are TRBV7-9 and TRBJ2-5; maybe TRBD2 (6 bases). Trimming took off 8 bases at V and 7 bases at J, with 23 bases between the two ends. The CDR3 is 15 amino acids. Germline CDR1 reads SEHNR; CDR2 reads FQNEAQ (reference sequence).